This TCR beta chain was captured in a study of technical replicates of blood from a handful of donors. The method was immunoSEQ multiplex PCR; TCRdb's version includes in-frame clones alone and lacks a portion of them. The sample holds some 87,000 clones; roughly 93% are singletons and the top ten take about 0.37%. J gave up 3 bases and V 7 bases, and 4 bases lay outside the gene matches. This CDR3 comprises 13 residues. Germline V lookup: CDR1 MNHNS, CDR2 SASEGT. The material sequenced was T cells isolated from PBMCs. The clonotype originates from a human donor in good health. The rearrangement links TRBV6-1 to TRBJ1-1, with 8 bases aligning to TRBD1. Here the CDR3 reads CASNGQGYTEAFF. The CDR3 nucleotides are TGTGCCAGCAATGGACAGGGTTACACTGAAGCTTTCTTT.